The clone carrying this TCR beta chain was seen just once. The target antigen is unknown. Trimming cost V 2 bases and J 8 bases, with 10 bases left between them. This CDR3 spans 13 amino acids. Germline V CDR1 and CDR2: SGHTA, FQGTGA. Treatment: roughly ten-day PBMC culture with coronavirus spike peptide pools or control peptides (ViraFEST assay). These data originate in a study of vaccination and CD4 T cells after COVID-19. The Oncomine TCR Beta short-read assay was applied to DNA of cultured CD4+ T cells. TCRdb passed the PCR reads through MiXCR, listing each CDR3 protein once. The sample holds approximately 18,000 distinct CDR3 sequences; roughly 60% are singletons and the top ten take approximately 10%.

The chain couples TRBV7-3 to TRBJ2-1; D possibly matches TRBD1 or TRBD2 (6 bases each). This receptor was identified in a human donor who had recovered from COVID-19. The sample comprised CD4+ T cells from blood, cultured in vitro. CDR3 amino acids: CASSLGGRDEQFF. The CDR3 region has the DNA TGTGCCAGCAGCTTAGGGGGGCGGGATGAGCAGTTCTTC. Supplemented by reference TRBV7-3 and TRBJ2-1, the full variable domain reads GAGVSQTPSNKVTEKGKYVELRCDPISGHTALYWYRQSLGQGPEFLIYFQGTGAADDSGLPNDRFFAVRPEGSVSTLKIQRTERGDSAVYLCASSLGGRDEQFFGPGTRLTVL.